These 19 T cell receptor beta chains were all obtained from the same sample, sequenced in a study of T cell responses to AZD1222 COVID-19 vaccine. The table came from immunoSEQ multiplex PCR; TCRdb's copy has only in-frame clones and leaves some out. The repertoire holds some 150,000 clones, approximately 92% seen once, with more than 4.5% in the top ten. Specimen: peripheral blood, collected on day 0 of AZD1222 vaccination. The receptors derive from an adult in good health.

The chain employs TRBV10-1 and TRBJ1-2; D possibly corresponds to TRBD1 (6 bases). The CDR3 extends over 13 amino acids. Trimming pared 5 bases from V and 4 bases from J, leaving 11 bases between. Germline values: CDR1 WNHNN, CDR2 SYGVQD (reference sequence). CDR3 amino acids: CASSLGGAYGYTF. DNA for the CDR3: TGCGCCAGCAGTTTGGGGGGCGCCTATGGCTACACCTTC.

The V call is TRBV6-5, the J call TRBJ1-2; D unclear. This CDR3 is 15 amino acids long. Trimming left V 6 bases short and J 2 bases short, with 16 bases between. Germline V lookup: CDR1 MNHEY, CDR2 SVGAGI. CDR3 nucleotides: TGTGCCAGCAGCTCGGATCGGGTTCTAAACTATGGCTACACCTTC. Amino acid sequence: CASSSDRVLNYGYTF.

The J gene is TRBJ1-5, the V gene TRBV3-1 (or the pseudogene TRBV3-2); no clear D gene. The length of the CDR3 is 13 residues. Trimming removed 3 bases at V and 4 bases at J, with 7 bases between. In germline, CDR1 is LGHDT, CDR2 YNNKEL (reference sequence). The DNA for the CDR3 is TGTGCCAGCAGCCAGGCGGGGAATCAGCCCCAGCATTTT. This encodes CASSQAGNQPQHF.

This chain uses TRBV5-6 with TRBJ1-1; 7 nucleotides align to TRBD1. With 0 bases clipped from V and 6 bases from J, the junction kept 5 bases outside the gene matches. Germline values: CDR1 SGHDT, CDR2 YYEEEE. The CDR3 totals 14 residues. The CDR3 DNA follows: TGTGCCAGCAGCTTGGGTGACAGGGTGTCTGAAGCTTTCTTT. Translated: CASSLGDRVSEAFF.

The chain carries TRBV28 and TRBJ1-1, with 7 bases identical to TRBD1. Germline lookup yields CDR1 MDHEN and CDR2 SYDVKM. The trim removed 3 bases at V and 8 bases at J, leaving 6 bases unmatched. There are 13 residues in the CDR3. CDR3 in amino acids: CASSFGGGREAFF. The CDR3, as DNA: TGTGCCAGCAGTTTTGGAGGGGGCCGAGAAGCTTTCTTT.

This clone has just a few counts. The rearrangement joins TRBV7-9 to TRBJ1-5; maybe TRBD1 (5 bases). The CDR3 loop spans 15 amino acids. The V gene lost 5 bases and the J gene lost 1 base, with 12 bases spanning the gap. Germline assignment: CDR1 SEHNR and CDR2 FQNEAQ (reference sequence). As DNA, the CDR3 is TGTGCCAGCAGCGGAGAGCGGGACAGCAATCAGCCCCAGCATTTT. Its protein is CASSGERDSNQPQHF. Full variable domain (rest looked up from reference TRBV7-9 and TRBJ1-5): DTGVSQNPRHKITKRGQNVTFRCDPISEHNRLYWYRQTLGQGPEFLTYFQNEAQLEKSRLLSDRFSAERPKGSFSTLEIQRTEQGDSAMYLCASSGERDSNQPQHFGDGTRLSIL.

V gene TRBV6-2 or TRBV6-3 combines with J gene TRBJ1-5, with D possibly matching TRBD1 (6 bases). The CDR3 is made up of 20 amino acids. Germline CDR1 reads MNHEY; CDR2 reads SVGEGT. Trimming left V 0 bases short and J 0 bases short, with 21 bases between. The CDR3 nucleotides read TGTGCCAGCAGTTACTCTCTCTCGGCTCTGACAGGACATAGCAATCAGCCCCAGCATTTT. It translates to CASSYSLSALTGHSNQPQHF.

The V gene is TRBV6-5, the J gene TRBJ2-7; either TRBD1 or TRBD2 may fit D (6 bases each). Germline V CDR1 and CDR2: MNHEY, SVGAGI. V lost 6 bases, J lost 5 bases, and 17 bases lay in between. The CDR3 is made up of 14 amino acids. The CDR3 DNA follows: TGTGCCAGCAGCCGCCCGGGGGCGGGCCACGAGCAGTACTTC. It encodes CASSRPGAGHEQYF.

V usage is TRBV9 and J usage is TRBJ2-1, with unresolved D. V lost 0 bases and J lost 6, with 4 bases in between. The CDR3 sequence is 12 residues long. Germline V CDR1 and CDR2: SGDLS, YYNGEE. The CDR3 loop reads CASSVEGNEQFF. The CDR3 nucleotides read TGTGCCAGCAGCGTAGAGGGCAATGAGCAGTTCTTC. Full variable domain (missing parts from reference TRBV9 and TRBJ2-1): DSGVTQTPKHLITATGQRVTLRCSPRSGDLSVYWYQQSLDQGLQFLIQYYNGEERAKGNILERFSAQQFPDLHSELNLSSLELGDSALYFCASSVEGNEQFFGPGTRLTVL.

CDR3 DNA: TGCGCCAGCAGCTTCGACGGGACAGTACCCTATGGCTACACCTTC. It yields the protein CASSFDGTVPYGYTF. The chain is built from TRBV5-1 and TRBJ1-2; 7 bases fit TRBD1. Germline V lookup: CDR1 SGHRS, CDR2 YFSETQ. Trimming removed 2 bases from V and 4 bases from J; junction bases left unmatched: 8. CDR3 length equals 15 residues.

This clone was detected only once. The J gene is TRBJ1-2, the V gene TRBV11-2, with 8 bases matching TRBD1. V trimming: 3 bases; J trimming: 7 bases; junction bases outside the gene matches: 7. Per germline, CDR1 SGHAT and CDR2 FQNNGV. The CDR3 sequence is 14 residues long. Here the CDR3 reads CASSFGQGPSGYTF. The CDR3, as DNA: TGTGCCAGCAGCTTTGGACAGGGCCCTAGTGGCTACACCTTC.

The CDR3 is CASSVVGGVSPLHF. The CDR3 bases are TGTGCCAGCAGCGTAGTGGGGGGCGTTTCACCCCTCCACTTT. The V and J genes are TRBV2 and TRBJ1-6, with a weak D call TRBD1 (6 bases). The CDR3 runs to 14 residues. Germline V gene lookup returns CDR1 SNHLY and CDR2 FYNNEI. Trimming left V 6 bases short and J 9 bases short, with 15 bases between.

This chain joins TRBV19 and TRBJ2-1, with 7 bases identical to TRBD2. Looked up from germline, CDR1 is LNHDA and CDR2 is SQIVND (reference sequence). V dropped 4 bases and J dropped 1; count of bases not matched to a gene: 10. This CDR3 spans 17 amino acids. CDR3 sequence reads: CASSSMGGMGSYNEQFF. The CDR3 DNA follows: TGTGCCAGTAGTAGCATGGGGGGGATGGGTTCCTACAATGAGCAGTTCTTC.

The gene calls are TRBV6-5 and TRBJ2-1; perhaps D is TRBD1 or TRBD2 (5 bases each). Germline CDR1 and CDR2: MNHEY and SVGAGI. V was shortened by 7 bases and J by 7 bases, with 20 bases between the two germline ends. The length of the CDR3 is 15 residues. The CDR3 reads CASNLLVEGWNEQFF. The CDR3, as DNA: TGTGCCAGCAACCTTTTAGTTGAGGGGTGGAATGAGCAGTTCTTC.

The chain uses TRBV6-5 and TRBJ1-5, with 7 bases fitting TRBD1. The CDR3 is 14 residues long. Unmatched junction bases numbered 5, after V lost 4 bases and J lost 5 bases. Germline V gene data show CDR1 as MNHEY and CDR2 as SVGAGI. DNA of the CDR3: TGTGCCAGCAGTTTCCGGGACAGACATCAGCCCCAGCATTTT. This translates into CASSFRDRHQPQHF.

The chain links TRBV28 to TRBJ1-2; D remains unclear. V was trimmed by 7 bases and J by 4 bases, leaving 22 bases between them. The length of the CDR3 is 16 residues. CDR1 and CDR2 (germline): MDHEN, SYDVKM. The CDR3 reads CASTPVDPRGGYGYTF. The DNA of the CDR3 is TGTGCCAGCACCCCAGTGGATCCCCGAGGAGGCTATGGCTACACCTTC.

The genes are TRBV5-5 and TRBJ2-7; 9 bases match TRBD1. V trimming: 7 bases; J trimming: 6 bases; junction bases outside the gene matches: 14. CDR1 is SGHKS and CDR2 is YYEKEE in the germline V gene (reference sequence). CDR3 length: 15 residues. Here the CDR3 DNA reads TGTGCCAGCGGAACAGGGGGCTTGGAGGATCTCGAGCAGTACTTC. It encodes CASGTGGLEDLEQYF.

The CDR3: CASSQRLSEQYF. The DNA for the CDR3 is TGTGCCAGCAGCCAGCGTCTGAGCGAGCAGTACTTC. V is TRBV3-1 (or the pseudogene TRBV3-2) and J is TRBJ2-7; the D is unclear. The CDR3 runs to 12 residues. Germline CDR1 LGHDT, CDR2 YNNKEL (reference sequence). Trimming shortened V by 3 bases and J by 6 bases, and 9 bases separated the two germline ends.

CDR3 residues: CASSLEWRNTEAFF. CDR3 nucleotides: TGTGCCAGCAGTTTGGAGTGGCGGAACACTGAAGCTTTCTTT. The J gene is TRBJ1-1, the V gene TRBV28; D not certain. Trimming took off 3 bases at V and 1 base at J, with 9 bases between the two ends. The germline gives CDR1 MDHEN, CDR2 SYDVKM. CDR3 length: 14 amino acids.